This is a list of T cell receptor beta chains from one sample in a study of identical twins. TCRdb ran MiXCR on the 5' RACE reads and lists one entry per CDR3 protein. This sample has roughly 480,000 distinct CDR3 sequences, with approximately 24% found just once. This sample was shared with a second study, whose subject was T cells expressing NK-cell markers.

The sample comprised CD4+ T cells sorted from blood. The source of these receptors is a young woman in good health. Each CDR3 is given with its conserved first and last residue. A D gene is named only where the DNA matches it firmly. Where a row states a size, it is once, few, many or the class of an expanded clone; other rows omit it.

clone_size: .; j_call: TRBJ2-5; d_call: .; v_call: TRBV4-3; cdr3_nt: TGCGCCAGCAGCCAAGGCAGCGGGCCGAGAGAGACCCAGTACTTC; cdr3_aa: CASSQGSGPRETQYF
clone_size: .; j_call: TRBJ2-2; d_call: .; v_call: TRBV4-3; cdr3_nt: TGCGCCAGCAGCCAACAAGTCCCGACTGGCACCGGGGAGCTGTTTTTT; cdr3_aa: CASSQQVPTGTGELFF
clone_size: many; j_call: TRBJ1-1; d_call: .; v_call: TRBV5-1; cdr3_nt: TGCGCCAGCAGCTTGATAGGAGCTGAAGCTTTCTTT; cdr3_aa: CASSLIGAEAFF
clone_size: few; j_call: TRBJ2-2; d_call: .; v_call: TRBV27; cdr3_nt: TGTGCCAGCAGTTTTTTGGGGGGCCAGGGCACCGGGGAGCTGTTTTTT; cdr3_aa: CASSFLGGQGTGELFF
clone_size: .; j_call: TRBJ2-3; d_call: TRBD2; v_call: TRBV18; cdr3_nt: TGTGCCAGCTCACGACTAGCGGGGACGGGAGATACGCAGTATTTT; cdr3_aa: CASSRLAGTGDTQYF
clone_size: few; j_call: TRBJ1-6; d_call: .; v_call: TRBV10-3; cdr3_nt: TGTGCCACCGTAGCGGGACTAGAAAATTCACCCCTCCACTTT; cdr3_aa: CATVAGLENSPLHF
clone_size: .; j_call: TRBJ2-2; d_call: TRBD2; v_call: TRBV12-3/TRBV12-4; cdr3_nt: TGTGCCAGCAGTTTATTCTTTCGGGGGGGGACCGGGGAGCTGTTTTTT; cdr3_aa: CASSLFFRGGTGELFF
clone_size: .; j_call: TRBJ2-3; d_call: .; v_call: TRBV18; cdr3_nt: TGTGCCAGCTCACTCTGGACAGCCACAGATACGCAGTATTTT; cdr3_aa: CASSLWTATDTQYF
clone_size: .; j_call: TRBJ2-2; d_call: .; v_call: TRBV3-1; cdr3_nt: TGTGCCAGCAGCCAAGAAGTCGTTTACACCGGGGAGCTGTTTTTT; cdr3_aa: CASSQEVVYTGELFF
clone_size: few; j_call: TRBJ1-2; d_call: TRBD1; v_call: TRBV12-3/TRBV12-4; cdr3_nt: TGTGCCAGTGCGGACAGGGGCGGCTATGGCTACACCTTC; cdr3_aa: CASADRGGYGYTF
clone_size: .; j_call: TRBJ2-1; d_call: .; v_call: TRBV11-3; cdr3_nt: TGTGCCAGCAGCTTCCAAAAGCGGACTTCTGCTGAGCAGTTCTTC; cdr3_aa: CASSFQKRTSAEQFF
clone_size: .; j_call: TRBJ1-1; d_call: .; v_call: TRBV5-1; cdr3_nt: TGCGCCAGCAGCCTACCTAGGGGGGAGGCTGAAGCTTTCTTT; cdr3_aa: CASSLPRGEAEAFF
clone_size: .; j_call: TRBJ2-7; d_call: .; v_call: TRBV5-1; cdr3_nt: TGCGCCAGTCTAGCGGATGCCCAGGGGGAGCAGTACTTC; cdr3_aa: CASLADAQGEQYF
clone_size: few; j_call: TRBJ2-3; d_call: TRBD2; v_call: TRBV2; cdr3_nt: TGTGCCAGCAGATTACTAGCGGGTCCCTCGGATACGCAGTATTTT; cdr3_aa: CASRLLAGPSDTQYF
clone_size: few; j_call: TRBJ2-7; d_call: .; v_call: TRBV5-1; cdr3_nt: TGCGCCAGCAGCTTGGGCACAGGGCCCAAGCAGTACTTC; cdr3_aa: CASSLGTGPKQYF
clone_size: many; j_call: TRBJ1-5; d_call: .; v_call: TRBV7-9; cdr3_nt: TGTGCCAGCAGCTCAACCCCGGCCACCCTAGATAATCAGCCCCAGCATTTT; cdr3_aa: CASSSTPATLDNQPQHF
clone_size: .; j_call: TRBJ1-1; d_call: .; v_call: TRBV5-1; cdr3_nt: TGCGCCAGCAGCTTGCAAGAAGGGGCTGAAGCTTTCTTT; cdr3_aa: CASSLQEGAEAFF
clone_size: few; j_call: TRBJ2-5; d_call: .; v_call: TRBV4-2; cdr3_nt: TGTGCCAGCAGCCAAGTTGTTTCGGGGGGCGACGTACAAGAGACCCAGTACTTC; cdr3_aa: CASSQVVSGGDVQETQYF
clone_size: few; j_call: TRBJ2-1; d_call: .; v_call: TRBV20-1; cdr3_nt: TGCAGTGCGAGAGGAGGGGGTTCCTACAATGAGCAGTTCTTC; cdr3_aa: CSARGGGSYNEQFF
clone_size: many; j_call: TRBJ1-1; d_call: .; v_call: TRBV3-1; cdr3_nt: TGTGCCAGCAGCCAAGAATTGGGCTCCCGGGACGGAAATGAAGCTTTCTTT; cdr3_aa: CASSQELGSRDGNEAFF
clone_size: .; j_call: TRBJ2-2; d_call: .; v_call: TRBV12-3/TRBV12-4; cdr3_nt: TGTGCCAGCTCAAGTTCGCGGGGCTGGGACACCGGGGAGCTGTTTTTT; cdr3_aa: CASSSSRGWDTGELFF
clone_size: .; j_call: TRBJ2-5; d_call: TRBD2; v_call: TRBV5-6; cdr3_nt: TGTGCCAGCAGTCGGGGACTAACCCAGTACTTC; cdr3_aa: CASSRGLTQYF
clone_size: few; j_call: TRBJ1-1; d_call: .; v_call: TRBV5-5; cdr3_nt: TGTGCCAGCAGCTACAGACCCGGGCTCCAGAACACTGAAGCTTTCTTT; cdr3_aa: CASSYRPGLQNTEAFF
clone_size: few; j_call: TRBJ2-1; d_call: TRBD2; v_call: TRBV20-1; cdr3_nt: TGCAGTGCTTTTTTACTAGCGGGGGGCTTGAGCTCCTACAATGAGCAGTTCTTC; cdr3_aa: CSAFLLAGGLSSYNEQFF
clone_size: .; j_call: TRBJ2-2; d_call: TRBD2; v_call: TRBV5-1; cdr3_nt: TGCGCCAGCAGCCCGCTAGCGGACGACACCGGGGAGCTGTTTTTT; cdr3_aa: CASSPLADDTGELFF
clone_size: .; j_call: TRBJ1-1; d_call: .; v_call: TRBV11-1; cdr3_nt: TGTGCCAGCAGCTTAAGACGGGGCGCAGGGGCCTCGGTCACTGAAGCTTTCTTT; cdr3_aa: CASSLRRGAGASVTEAFF
clone_size: .; j_call: TRBJ2-7; d_call: .; v_call: TRBV6-1; cdr3_nt: TGTGCCAGCACCATGAACTTGTTGTCTACAACCTACGAGCAGTACTTC; cdr3_aa: CASTMNLLSTTYEQYF
clone_size: .; j_call: TRBJ2-5; d_call: .; v_call: TRBV7-9; cdr3_nt: TGTGCCAGCATGTGGGGGCAGTTCCAAGAGACCCAGTACTTC; cdr3_aa: CASMWGQFQETQYF
clone_size: .; j_call: TRBJ1-1; d_call: .; v_call: TRBV20-1; cdr3_nt: TGCAGTGCTACCCTCGGAGGGCGTAACACTGAAGCTTTCTTT; cdr3_aa: CSATLGGRNTEAFF
clone_size: .; j_call: TRBJ2-7; d_call: .; v_call: TRBV5-1; cdr3_nt: TGCGCCAGCAGCTTGGGAGCCAACTACGAGCAGTACTTC; cdr3_aa: CASSLGANYEQYF
clone_size: .; j_call: TRBJ2-5; d_call: .; v_call: TRBV11-2; cdr3_nt: TGTGCCAGCAGCAACGGCCCTGGGGGGTACTTC; cdr3_aa: CASSNGPGGYF
clone_size: few; j_call: TRBJ1-4; d_call: .; v_call: TRBV12-3/TRBV12-4; cdr3_nt: TGTGCCAGCAGTTTAGCGGTTAATGAAAAACTGTTTTTT; cdr3_aa: CASSLAVNEKLFF
clone_size: few; j_call: TRBJ2-1; d_call: .; v_call: TRBV20-1; cdr3_nt: TGCAGTGCTAGAGCGGGAAGCTCCTACAATGAGCAGTTCTTC; cdr3_aa: CSARAGSSYNEQFF
clone_size: few; j_call: TRBJ2-2; d_call: TRBD2; v_call: TRBV4-3; cdr3_nt: TGCGCCAGCAGCCAGCCTTTGAGCGGGACGAACACCGGGGAGCTGTTTTTT; cdr3_aa: CASSQPLSGTNTGELFF
clone_size: many; j_call: TRBJ2-5; d_call: .; v_call: TRBV5-1; cdr3_nt: TGTGCCAGCAGCTTAGCAGGGGCGCAAGAGACCCAGTACTTC; cdr3_aa: CASSLAGAQETQYF